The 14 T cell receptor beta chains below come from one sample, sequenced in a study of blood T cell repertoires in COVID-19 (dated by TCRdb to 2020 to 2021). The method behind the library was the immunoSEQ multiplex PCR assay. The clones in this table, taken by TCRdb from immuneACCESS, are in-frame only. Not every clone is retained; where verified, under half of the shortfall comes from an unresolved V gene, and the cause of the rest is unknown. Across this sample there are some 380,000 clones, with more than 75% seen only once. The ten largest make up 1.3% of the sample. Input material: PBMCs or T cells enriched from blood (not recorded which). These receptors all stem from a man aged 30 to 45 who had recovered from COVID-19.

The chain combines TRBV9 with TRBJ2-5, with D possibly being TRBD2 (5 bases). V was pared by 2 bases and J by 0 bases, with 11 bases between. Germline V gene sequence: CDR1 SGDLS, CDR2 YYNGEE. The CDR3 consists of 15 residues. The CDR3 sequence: CASSVTDWYQETQYF. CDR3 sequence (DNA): TGTGCCAGCAGCGTGACGGACTGGTACCAAGAGACCCAGTACTTC.

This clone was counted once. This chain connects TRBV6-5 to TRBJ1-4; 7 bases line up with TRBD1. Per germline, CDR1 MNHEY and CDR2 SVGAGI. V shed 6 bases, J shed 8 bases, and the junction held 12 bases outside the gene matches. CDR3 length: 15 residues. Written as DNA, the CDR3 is TGTGCCAGCAGCTACGGGACAGCACCAGGGGAAAAACTGTTTTTT. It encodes CASSYGTAPGEKLFF.

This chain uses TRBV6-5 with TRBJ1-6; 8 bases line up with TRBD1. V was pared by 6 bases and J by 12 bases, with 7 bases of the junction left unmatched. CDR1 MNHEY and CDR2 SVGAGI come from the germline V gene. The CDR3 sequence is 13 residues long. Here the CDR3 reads CASSDGQGLPLHF. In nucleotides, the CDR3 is TGTGCCAGCAGCGACGGACAGGGACTACCCCTCCACTTT.

The CDR3: CASSEWGPPNYGYTF. The CDR3 bases are TGTGCCAGCAGTGAATGGGGGCCCCCGAACTATGGCTACACCTTC. The V and J genes are TRBV6-1 and TRBJ1-2; D is possibly TRBD1 (6 bases). V lost 2 bases, J lost 2 bases, and 12 bases lay in between. Germline values: CDR1 MNHNS, CDR2 SASEGT. The length of the CDR3 is 15 residues.

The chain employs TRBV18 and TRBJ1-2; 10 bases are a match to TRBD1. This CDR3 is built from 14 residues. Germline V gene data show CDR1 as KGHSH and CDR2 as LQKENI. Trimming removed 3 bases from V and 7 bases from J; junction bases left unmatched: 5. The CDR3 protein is CASSPFRDRGGYTF. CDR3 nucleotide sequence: TGTGCCAGCTCACCGTTCCGGGACAGGGGTGGCTACACCTTC.

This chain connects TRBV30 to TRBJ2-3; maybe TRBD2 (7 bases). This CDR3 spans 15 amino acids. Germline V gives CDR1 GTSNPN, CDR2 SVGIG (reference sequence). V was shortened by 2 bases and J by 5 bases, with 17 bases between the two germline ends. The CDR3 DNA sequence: TGTGCCTGGAGTAGGAGGGGGGGCCTGGTAGATACGCAGTATTTT. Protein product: CAWSRRGGLVDTQYF. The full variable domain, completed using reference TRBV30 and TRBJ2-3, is SQTIHQWPATLVQPVGSPLSLECTVEGTSNPNLYWYRQAAGRGLQLLFYSVGIGQISSEVPQNLSASRPQDRQFILSSKKLLLSDSGFYLCAWSRRGGLVDTQYFGPGTRLTVL.

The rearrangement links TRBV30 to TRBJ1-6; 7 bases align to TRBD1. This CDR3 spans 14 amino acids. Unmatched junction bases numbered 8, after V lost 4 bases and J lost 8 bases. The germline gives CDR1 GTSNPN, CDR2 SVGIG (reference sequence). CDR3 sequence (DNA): TGTGCCTGGAAGAAAGGGACAGCCTATTCACCCCTCCACTTT. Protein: CAWKKGTAYSPLHF.

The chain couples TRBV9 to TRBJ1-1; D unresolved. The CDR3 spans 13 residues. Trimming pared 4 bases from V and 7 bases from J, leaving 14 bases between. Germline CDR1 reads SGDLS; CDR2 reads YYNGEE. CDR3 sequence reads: CASSPWAQDEAFF. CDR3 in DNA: TGTGCCAGCAGCCCTTGGGCCCAGGATGAAGCTTTCTTT.

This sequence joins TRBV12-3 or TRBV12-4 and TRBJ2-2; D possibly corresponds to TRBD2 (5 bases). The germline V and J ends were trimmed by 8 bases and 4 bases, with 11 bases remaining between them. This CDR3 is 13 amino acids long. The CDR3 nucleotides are TGTGCCAGCCGGCAGGCGGGCACCGGGGAGCTGTTTTTT. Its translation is CASRQAGTGELFF.

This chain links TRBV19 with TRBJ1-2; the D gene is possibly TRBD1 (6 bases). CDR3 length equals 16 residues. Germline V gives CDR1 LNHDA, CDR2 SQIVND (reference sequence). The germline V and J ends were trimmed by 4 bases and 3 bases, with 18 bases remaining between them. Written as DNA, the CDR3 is TGTGCCAGTAGTACAAGGGGACATCTAATCGACTATGGCTACACCTTC. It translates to CASSTRGHLIDYGYTF.

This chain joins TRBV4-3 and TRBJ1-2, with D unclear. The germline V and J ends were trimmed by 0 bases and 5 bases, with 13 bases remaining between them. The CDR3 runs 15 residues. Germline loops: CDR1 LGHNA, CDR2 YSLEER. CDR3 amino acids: CASSQDSSQRYGYTF. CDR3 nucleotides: TGCGCCAGCAGCCAAGATTCGTCACAGCGGTATGGCTACACCTTC.

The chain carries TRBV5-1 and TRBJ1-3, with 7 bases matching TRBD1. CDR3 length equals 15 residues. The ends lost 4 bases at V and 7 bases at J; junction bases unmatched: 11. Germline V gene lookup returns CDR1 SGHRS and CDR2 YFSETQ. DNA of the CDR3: TGCGCCAGCAGCGGCGAACAGGGGCCCCTCAACACCATATATTTT. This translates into CASSGEQGPLNTIYF.

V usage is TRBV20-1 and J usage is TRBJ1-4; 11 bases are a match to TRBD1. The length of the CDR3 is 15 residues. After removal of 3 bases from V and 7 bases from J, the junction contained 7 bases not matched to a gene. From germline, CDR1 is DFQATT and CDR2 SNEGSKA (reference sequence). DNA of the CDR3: TGCAGTGCTAGTACAACCGGGACAGGGGGTGAAAAACTGTTTTTT. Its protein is CSASTTGTGGEKLFF.

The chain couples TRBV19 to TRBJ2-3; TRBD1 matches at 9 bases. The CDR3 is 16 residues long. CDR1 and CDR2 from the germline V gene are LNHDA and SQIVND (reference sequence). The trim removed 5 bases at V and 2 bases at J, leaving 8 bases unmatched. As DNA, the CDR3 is TGTGCCAGTAGTCCGGGGACAGGGAGTTTCACAGATACGCAGTATTTT. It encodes CASSPGTGSFTDTQYF.